The 12 T cell receptor beta chains below were found in one sample sequenced in a study of blood T cell repertoires in COVID-19. Assay: immunoSEQ multiplex PCR; the TCRdb copy retains only in-frame clones and omits some. In the table there are approximately 140,000 clones, about four fifths of which are singletons. The specimen sequenced was peripheral blood. These receptors originate from a human donor in a cohort sampled during active COVID-19.

V gene TRBV4-1 combines with J gene TRBJ2-2, with 13 nucleotides matching TRBD2. CDR1 and CDR2 (germline): MGHRA, YSYEKL. The junction had 13 bases not matched to a gene; V was cut back by 6 bases and J by 0 bases. The CDR3 is made up of 20 amino acids. CDR3 bases: TGCGCCAGCAGGCCCCTTAAGGGACTAGCGGGAATCTCGAACACCGGGGAGCTGTTTTTT. This codes for CASRPLKGLAGISNTGELFF.

The V and J genes are TRBV10-3 and TRBJ2-7, with TRBD2 matching over 8 bases. J was trimmed by 6 bases and V by 6 bases; bases with no gene match: 13. This CDR3 contains 15 residues. Germline V gene sequence: CDR1 ENHRY, CDR2 SYGVKD. The CDR3 loop reads CAIRREGTRGVEQYF. For the CDR3, the DNA is TGTGCCATCAGAAGAGAGGGGACTAGGGGGGTCGAGCAGTACTTC.

The genes are TRBV6-2 or TRBV6-3 and TRBJ2-1; possibly TRBD2 for D (6 bases). Trimming shortened V by 4 bases and J by 8 bases, and 12 bases separated the two germline ends. This CDR3 has 13 amino acids. Looked up from germline, CDR1 is MNHEY and CDR2 is SVGEGT. CDR3 sequence (DNA): TGTGCCAGCAGTTTACGGGGGTGGGATGAGCAGTTCTTC. Translation: CASSLRGWDEQFF.

The CDR3 sequence is CASSPISLGGGGPQAEAFF. The CDR3 DNA follows: TGTGCCAGCTCACCCATCTCCCTAGGGGGAGGGGGTCCGCAAGCTGAAGCTTTCTTT. This chain uses TRBV18 with TRBJ1-1; tentatively, D is TRBD1 (6 bases). V was shortened by 3 bases and J by 6 bases, with 29 bases between the two germline ends. The germline CDR1 and CDR2 sequences are KGHSH and LQKENI. This CDR3 is built from 19 residues.

In its sample, this clone was seen a few times. The rearrangement joins TRBV27 to TRBJ1-4, with D possibly TRBD1 on 5 matching bases. CDR3 length equals 18 residues. CDR1 MNHEY and CDR2 SMNVEV come from the germline V gene (reference sequence). Trimming shortened V by 7 bases and J by 5 bases, and 26 bases separated the two germline ends. The CDR3 DNA follows: TGTGCCAGCACGAAGCTTGTCACCGGGACTCACGGGAATGAAAAACTGTTTTTT. Protein product: CASTKLVTGTHGNEKLFF.

The J gene is TRBJ1-1, the V gene TRBV20-1; a possible D gene is TRBD1 (6 bases). The germline V gene encodes CDR1 DFQATT and CDR2 SNEGSKA (reference sequence). The length of the CDR3 is 11 residues. Deletions cut 5 bases from V and 9 bases from J, with 13 bases between. CDR3 bases: TGCAGTGCTCCCGACAGGTACAAAGCTTTCTTT. Amino acid sequence: CSAPDRYKAFF.

For the CDR3, the DNA is TGCAGCGTTCTCTTGACAGGGAGAGGGGATACGCAGTATTTT. Encoded protein: CSVLLTGRGDTQYF. The rearrangement links TRBV29-1 to TRBJ2-3, with TRBD1 identical over 7 bases. The V segment lost 5 bases and the J segment 6 bases; nucleotides outside the gene matches: 11. The CDR3 length is 14 residues. Per germline, CDR1 SQVTM and CDR2 ANQGSEA.

The rearrangement links TRBV19 to TRBJ2-7; no clear D. This CDR3 spans 14 amino acids. Per germline, CDR1 LNHDA and CDR2 SQIVND (reference sequence). Trimming left V 4 bases short and J 0 bases short, with 10 bases between. This CDR3 reads CASSTEHLSYEQYF. DNA of the CDR3: TGTGCCAGTAGTACTGAACACCTCTCCTACGAGCAGTACTTC.

The CDR3 is CASNDPGRANEKLFF. CDR3 DNA: TGTGCCAGTAACGATCCCGGGCGGGCTAATGAAAAACTGTTTTTT. This chain connects TRBV19 to TRBJ1-4; D is undetermined. CDR1 and CDR2 (germline): LNHDA, SQIVND (reference sequence). Trimming left V 7 bases short and J 3 bases short, with 15 bases between. This CDR3 spans 15 amino acids.

V gene TRBV13 combines with J gene TRBJ2-2; 12 bases agree with TRBD2. V was clipped by 6 bases and J by 3 bases; unmatched bases: 17. The CDR3 is 20 amino acids. CDR1 PRHDT and CDR2 FYEKMQ come from the germline V gene (reference sequence). The CDR3 DNA follows: TGTGCCAGCAGATCAGGTTTTCTAGCGGGAGGGCCGAGGTACACCGGGGAGCTGTTTTTT. Translated: CASRSGFLAGGPRYTGELFF.

V usage is TRBV12-3 or TRBV12-4 and J usage is TRBJ2-4; D perhaps matches TRBD1 (6 bases). This CDR3 comprises 13 residues. Trimming shortened V by 3 bases and J by 5 bases, and 8 bases separated the two germline ends. Here the CDR3 DNA reads TGTGCCAGCAGTTTTTCAGGGGAAAACATTCAGTACTTC. Its protein product is CASSFSGENIQYF.

V usage is TRBV3-1 (or the pseudogene TRBV3-2) and J usage is TRBJ1-2, with D hard to call. The CDR3 runs 13 residues. CDR1 and CDR2 (germline): LGHDT, YNNKEL (reference sequence). The V and J ends lost 1 base and 7 bases respectively, with 10 bases between them. The CDR3 region is CASSQANSGGYTF. DNA for the CDR3: TGTGCCAGCAGCCAAGCGAACAGCGGTGGCTACACCTTC.